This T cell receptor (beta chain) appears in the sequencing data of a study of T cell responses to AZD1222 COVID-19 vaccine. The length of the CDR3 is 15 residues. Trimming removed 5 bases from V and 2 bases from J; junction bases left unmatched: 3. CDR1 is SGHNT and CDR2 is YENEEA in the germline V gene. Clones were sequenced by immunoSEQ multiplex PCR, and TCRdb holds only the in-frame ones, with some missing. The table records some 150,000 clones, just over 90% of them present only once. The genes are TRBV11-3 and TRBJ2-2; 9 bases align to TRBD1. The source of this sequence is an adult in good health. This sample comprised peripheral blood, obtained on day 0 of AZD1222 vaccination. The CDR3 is CASSRTGANTGELFF. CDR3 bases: TGTGCCAGCAGCAGGACAGGGGCCAACACCGGGGAGCTGTTTTTT. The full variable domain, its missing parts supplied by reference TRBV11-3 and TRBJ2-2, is EAGVVQSPRYKIIEKKQPVAFWCNPISGHNTLYWYLQNLGQGPELLIRYENEEAVDDSQLPKDRFSAERLKGVDSTLKIQPAELGDSAVYLCASSRTGANTGELFFGEGSRLTVL.